Listed here are 13 T cell receptor beta chains from one sample, sequenced in a study of shared clonotypes between healthy human individuals (TCRdb year 2020). The protocol used for the library was the immunoSEQ multiplex PCR assay. TCRdb provides this immuneACCESS table in a form limited to in-frame rearrangements. Some clones are lacking; in checked studies, under half of them reflect an unresolved V gene, and why the rest are absent is not known. The table for this sample lists fewer than 600,000 clones; around 77% of them were counted only once. The biggest ten clones account for around 13% of the sample. Sequenced: PBMCs. The receptors come from a woman between 40 and 55 years old in good health. Some clones in this sample may be carry-over from other donors' samples.

The chain links TRBV6-5 to TRBJ2-3; TRBD1 matches at 7 bases. The CDR3 is 15 residues long. Per germline, CDR1 MNHEY and CDR2 SVGAGI. The J segment lost 4 bases and the V segment lost 7 bases, leaving 11 bases of the junction unmatched. CDR3 residues: CASNDPQGFPDTQYF. CDR3 sequence (DNA): TGTGCCAGCAACGACCCACAGGGGTTCCCAGATACGCAGTATTTT.

This sequence joins TRBV11-2 and TRBJ2-3; D is ambiguous. This CDR3 spans 15 amino acids. Germline V gene sequence: CDR1 SGHAT, CDR2 FQNNGV. Trimming left V 2 bases short and J 5 bases short, with 14 bases between. The CDR3 nucleotides are TGTGCCAGCAGCTTAATGTTGTCACTGGGAGATACGCAGTATTTT. Protein product: CASSLMLSLGDTQYF.

This CDR3 reads CASWDRGHRYGYTF. CDR3 nucleotide sequence: TGTGCCAGCTGGGACAGGGGGCATAGGTATGGCTACACCTTC. This rearrangement joins TRBV28 to TRBJ1-2; 12 positions match TRBD1. Germline V gene data show CDR1 as MDHEN and CDR2 as SYDVKM. CDR3 length equals 14 residues. Trimming cost V 8 bases and J 5 bases; bases outside gene matches: 6.

The chain employs TRBV7-7 and TRBJ2-7, with 12 bases that match TRBD2. The germline CDR1 and CDR2 sequences are SSHAT and FNYEAQ (reference sequence). J gave up 6 bases and V 5 bases, and 8 bases lay outside the gene matches. The CDR3 runs 15 residues. CDR3 region: CASSPLAGGPFEQYF. The CDR3 coding sequence is TGTGCCAGCAGCCCCCTAGCGGGAGGGCCATTCGAGCAGTACTTC. Full variable domain (missing parts from reference TRBV7-7 and TRBJ2-7): GAGVSQSPRYKVTKRGQDVTLRCDPISSHATLYWYQQALGQGPEFLTYFNYEAQPDKSGLPSDRFSAERPEGSISTLTIQRTEQRDSAMYRCASSPLAGGPFEQYFGPGTRLTVT.

This rearrangement joins TRBV2 to TRBJ2-7; D uncertain. Germline CDR1 SNHLY, CDR2 FYNNEI. V was trimmed by 6 bases and J by 4 bases, leaving 13 bases between them. The CDR3 loop spans 13 amino acids. In nucleotides, the CDR3 is TGTGCCAGCAGGCTACCGCAACCGTACGAGCAGTACTTC. It is translated as CASRLPQPYEQYF.

The V call is TRBV28, the J call TRBJ1-4, with no clear D. The germline CDR1 and CDR2 sequences are MDHEN and SYDVKM. CDR3 length: 15 residues. Between the trimmed V and J ends, which lost 4 bases and 3 bases, there was a span of 12 bases. In DNA form, the CDR3 reads TGTGCCAGCAGTTCTCCGTCCTATTCTAATGAAAAACTGTTTTTT. It specifies CASSSPSYSNEKLFF.

The chain uses TRBV18 and TRBJ1-4; TRBD1 aligns across 9 bases. In germline, CDR1 is KGHSH, CDR2 LQKENI. The CDR3 totals 16 residues. The V segment lost 6 bases and the J segment 5 bases; nucleotides outside the gene matches: 10. The CDR3 loop reads CASSPFPGQGNEKLFF. As DNA, the CDR3 is TGTGCCAGCTCGCCCTTTCCGGGACAGGGAAATGAAAAACTGTTTTTT.

J is TRBJ2-4 and V is TRBV7-2, with D possibly matching TRBD1 (6 bases). V was shortened by 3 bases and J by 8 bases, with 14 bases between the two germline ends. The germline V gene encodes CDR1 SGHTA and CDR2 FQGNSA. This CDR3 is 14 amino acids long. The CDR3 loop is CASSLGHNIDIQYF. The CDR3 coding sequence is TGTGCCAGCAGCTTGGGACACAACATTGACATTCAGTACTTC. Based on the CDR3 plus reference TRBV7-2 and TRBJ2-4, the full variable domain is GAGVSQSPSNKVTEKGKDVELRCDPISGHTALYWYRQSLGQGLEFLIYFQGNSAPDKSGLPSDRFSAERTGGSVSTLTIQRTQQEDSAVYLCASSLGHNIDIQYFGAGTRLSVL.

The V call is TRBV7-9, the J call TRBJ2-7; D assignment may be TRBD1 or TRBD2 (6 bases each). The CDR3 loop spans 16 amino acids. Trimming shortened V by 1 base and J by 3 bases, and 16 bases separated the two germline ends. CDR1 is SEHNR and CDR2 is FQNEAQ in the germline V gene (reference sequence). CDR3 nucleotide sequence: TGTGCCAGCAGCTTAGGCCGGTGGGGGGCCAGCTACGAGCAGTACTTC. Translated: CASSLGRWGASYEQYF.

This chain joins TRBV7-3 and TRBJ2-5; 12 bases match TRBD2. CDR3 size: 15 residues. The trim removed 4 bases at V and 5 bases at J, leaving 5 bases unmatched. Germline-derived CDR1 and CDR2 are SGHTA and FQGTGA. The CDR3 protein is CASSYTSGRLETQYF. Written as DNA, the CDR3 is TGTGCCAGCAGCTACACTAGCGGGAGGCTGGAGACCCAGTACTTC.

This clone appeared once. The sample carries other DNA sequences with the same CDR3. J is TRBJ2-2 and V is TRBV7-3; D is unclear. This CDR3 comprises 13 residues. The germline gives CDR1 SGHTA, CDR2 FQGTGA. Deletions cut 4 bases from V and 4 bases from J, with 7 bases between. CDR3 bases: TGTGCCAGCAGCTCTTCGAGCACCGGGGAGCTGTTTTTT. Translation: CASSSSSTGELFF.

V usage is TRBV29-1 and J usage is TRBJ2-2, with TRBD1 matching 8 bases. CDR1 SQVTM and CDR2 ANQGSEA come from the germline V gene. The CDR3 is made up of 12 amino acids. J gave up 7 bases and V 7 bases, and 5 bases lay outside the gene matches. CDR3 amino acids: CSAGQGGGELFF. The CDR3 DNA is TGCAGCGCTGGACAGGGCGGCGGGGAGCTGTTTTTT.

The gene calls are TRBV5-1 and TRBJ2-4; D not resolved. Trimming shortened V by 0 bases and J by 0 bases, and 7 bases separated the two germline ends. The CDR3 loop spans 15 amino acids. CDR1 SGHRS and CDR2 YFSETQ come from the germline V gene. The CDR3 loop reads CASSLGRLAKNIQYF. The CDR3 nucleotides are TGCGCCAGCAGCTTGGGCCGGCTAGCCAAAAACATTCAGTACTTC.